The rows below give T cell receptor beta chains drawn from one sample of a study of T cells in Graves' hyperthyroidism and ophthalmopathy. TCRdb reprocessed the multiplex PCR reads via MiXCR and lists one record per CDR3 protein. The table records about 840,000 distinct CDR3 sequences, around 38% of them present only once. Sequenced: blood. These receptors were collected from a man aged 18 to 29 with Graves' hyperthyroidism. CDR3s leave out the opening cysteine and the closing phenylalanine or tryptophan. Not all rows give a size; the values are once, few, many and, for expanded clones, a class.

v_gene,j_gene,abundance,CDR3aa
TRBV27,TRBJ2-7,-,ASRTGGFRYEQY
TRBV6-1,TRBJ1-6,-,ASSRTGASSYNSPLH
TRBV13,TRBJ1-2,-,ASDLEGYYGHT
TRBV6-5,TRBJ1-6,few,ASSGGHYNSPLH
TRBV25-1,TRBJ2-7,many,ASSESGASYEQY
TRBV7-9,TRBJ1-1,few,ASSPREGATEAF
TRBV19,TRBJ1-2,few,ASTRTRNYGYT
TRBV2,TRBJ1-3,few,ASSESRYPGNTIY
TRBV7-9,TRBJ2-5,-,ASSPTGGIETQY
TRBV7-9,TRBJ2-2,few,ASTLVAGTGELF
TRBV7-3,TRBJ2-2,-,ASSLTGDNTGELF
TRBV4-3,TRBJ1-6,few,ASSQDVDGNSPLH
TRBV20-1,TRBJ2-7,-,SARKHITGTYEQY
TRBV4-1,TRBJ1-1,few,ASTVPGQGENTEAF
TRBV7-9,TRBJ2-5,-,ASSFGAQD
TRBV9,TRBJ2-2,many,ASSVVLNTGELF
TRBV5-4,TRBJ2-7,few,ASRELTGTYEQY
TRBV7-9,TRBJ1-1,few,ASSIKWGQGAQTEAF
TRBV2,TRBJ1-6,-,ASIQGQGPSPLH
TRBV7-2,TRBJ2-7,-,ASSHPQGGSYEQY
TRBV29-1,TRBJ1-1,-,SVSVTGGTEAF
TRBV25-1,TRBJ2-3,few,ASSAVDFQHTQY
TRBV7-9,TRBJ1-4,-,ASSPPSTRSRTNEKLF
TRBV12-3/TRBV12-4,TRBJ1-5,-,ASGGEISNQPQH
TRBV6-5,TRBJ2-7,-,ASSPTGEPYEQY
TRBV15,TRBJ1-5,-,ASTTGQNSNQPQH
TRBV13,TRBJ2-7,-,ASSLRTRGNEQY
TRBV29-1,TRBJ1-5,once,SLGPSNQPQH